This T cell receptor (beta chain) came from a study of CD8 T cells in ankylosing spondylitis. Making the TCR beta libraries involved quantitative 5'-RACE with molecular barcodes. TCRdb reprocessed the 5' RACE reads with MiXCR, giving one entry per CDR3 protein. The sample includes some 350,000 distinct CDR3 sequences, roughly 15% of them seen just once. Study results and caveats: Apparently characteristic of ankylosing spondylitis blood was a TCR beta motif (under ten highly homologous variants). Clones linked to disease were reported to show significant enrichment in matched ankylosing spondylitis synovial fluid.

This CDR3 is 14 amino acids long. The V gene's germline CDR1 is SGHRS and CDR2 YFSETQ. The V end was cut by 5 bases, the J end by 8 bases, with 19 bases between. This clonotype was seen repeatedly, ten times or more. The antigen remains undetermined. The rearrangement links TRBV5-1 to TRBJ1-1; D call uncertain. Material for sequencing was blood, either unsorted or a sorted T cell fraction (not recorded which). The TCR comes from a male donor with ankylosing spondylitis or in good health (not recorded which). The CDR3 DNA is TGCGCCAGCAGTTTTGGGGTTCCCTCGGAGGAAGCTTTCTTT. It encodes CASSFGVPSEEAFF.